Below, one T cell receptor (beta chain) is given with its context. This sample is part of a study of cytotoxic CD8 clonotypes in ibrutinib-treated CLL. Background on the study: Partial responses totalled approximately 25 and complete responses 2; after median roughly 64 months, around 14 remained remitted and around twelve progressed.

TCRdb's table, derived via immunoSEQ multiplex PCR, lists solely in-frame clones and lacks some. This sample has about 150,000 clones, with approximately 80% found just once. From germline, CDR1 is SGHAT and CDR2 FQNNGV. The CDR3 is made up of 13 amino acids. The J segment lost 12 bases and the V segment lost 3 bases, leaving 7 bases of the junction unmatched. This sequence was found in a human donor with chronic lymphocytic leukemia. The sequenced sample was PBMCs, obtained after 24 months of ibrutinib treatment. The chain joins TRBV11-2 to TRBJ2-1, with 8 bases identical to TRBD2. The CDR3 protein is CASSFSREVRQFF. The CDR3 DNA is TGTGCCAGCAGCTTTTCGCGGGAGGTTCGGCAGTTCTTC.